The sequence of this T cell receptor (beta chain) was determined in a study of T cells expressing NK-cell markers. About the research overall: It was sorted CD3+CD56+NKG2C+, CD3+CD56+NKG2C- and CD3+CD56-NKG2C+ T cells that supplied the TCR beta repertoires. Study outcomes and limitations: Top CD8+ clonotypes included the dominant CD3+CD56+NKG2C+ clonotypes in roughly six donors. These clonotypes additionally ranked first within the CD3+CD56-NKG2C+ fraction of a few donors.

Following a re-call of the 5' RACE reads, TCRdb has one entry per CDR3 protein and lacks DNA. The sample table sets out more than 400,000 distinct CDR3 sequences. The CDR3 covers 16 residues. Germline values: CDR1 KGHDR, CDR2 SFDVKD. Concerning this clonotype: No antigen is known for it.

J is TRBJ1-6 and V is TRBV24-1; as DNA is missing, the TRBD1 call by TCRdb cannot be tested. This receptor was identified in a woman aged 18-69 years in good health. The sequenced sample was blood T cells: a sorted CD56 or NKG2C T cell subset, CD4+ or CD8+ T cells, or bulk PBMC T cells (not recorded which). The chain's CDR3 is CATSDLRDRSNSPLHF.